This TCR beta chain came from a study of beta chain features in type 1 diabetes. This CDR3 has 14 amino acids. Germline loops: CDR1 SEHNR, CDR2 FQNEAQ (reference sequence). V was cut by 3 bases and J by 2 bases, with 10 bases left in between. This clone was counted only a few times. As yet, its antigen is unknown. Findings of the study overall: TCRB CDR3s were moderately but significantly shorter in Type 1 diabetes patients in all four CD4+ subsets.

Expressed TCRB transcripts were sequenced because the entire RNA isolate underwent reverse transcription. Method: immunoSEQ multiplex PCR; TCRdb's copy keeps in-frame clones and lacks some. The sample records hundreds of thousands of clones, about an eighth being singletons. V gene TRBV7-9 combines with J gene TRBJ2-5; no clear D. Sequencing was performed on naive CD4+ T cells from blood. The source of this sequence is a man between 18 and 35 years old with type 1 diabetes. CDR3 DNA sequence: TGTGCCAGCAGCTTTGTCCGGACGCAAGAGACCCAGTACTTC. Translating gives CASSFVRTQETQYF.